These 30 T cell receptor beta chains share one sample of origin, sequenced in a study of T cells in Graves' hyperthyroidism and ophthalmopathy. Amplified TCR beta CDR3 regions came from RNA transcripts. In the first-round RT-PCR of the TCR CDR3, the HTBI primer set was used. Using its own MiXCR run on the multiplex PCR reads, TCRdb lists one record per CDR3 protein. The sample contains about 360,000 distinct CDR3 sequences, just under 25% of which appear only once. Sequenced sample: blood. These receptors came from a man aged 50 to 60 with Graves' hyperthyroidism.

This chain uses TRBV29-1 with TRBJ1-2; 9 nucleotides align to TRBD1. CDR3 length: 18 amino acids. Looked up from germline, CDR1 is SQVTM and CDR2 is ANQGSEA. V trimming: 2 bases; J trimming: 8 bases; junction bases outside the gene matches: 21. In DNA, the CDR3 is TGCAGCGTTGAAACCGGAAGCTTTTCCCGGGACAGGGATGGAGGCTACACCTTC. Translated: CSVETGSFSRDRDGGYTF.

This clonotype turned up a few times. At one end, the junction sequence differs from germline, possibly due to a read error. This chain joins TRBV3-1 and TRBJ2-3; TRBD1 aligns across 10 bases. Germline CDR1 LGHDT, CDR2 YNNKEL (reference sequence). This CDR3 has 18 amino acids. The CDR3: CASSQELAGTGDTGTQYF. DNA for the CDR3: TGTGCCAGCAGCCAAGAACTTGCCGGGACAGGGGATACAGGTACGCAGTATTTT.

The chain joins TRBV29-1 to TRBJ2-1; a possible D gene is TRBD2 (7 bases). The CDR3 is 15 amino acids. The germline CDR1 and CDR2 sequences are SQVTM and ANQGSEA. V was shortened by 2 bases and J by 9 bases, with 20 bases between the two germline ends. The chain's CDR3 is CSVEPSGGGFFEQFF. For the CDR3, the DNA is TGCAGCGTTGAACCTAGCGGAGGGGGTTTTTTTGAGCAGTTCTTC.

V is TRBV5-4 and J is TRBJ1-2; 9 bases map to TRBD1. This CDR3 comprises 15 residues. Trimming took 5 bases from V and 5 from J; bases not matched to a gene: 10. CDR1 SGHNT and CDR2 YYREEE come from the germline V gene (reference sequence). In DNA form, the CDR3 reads TGTGCCAGCAGTTCGCCCCCGGGACAGGGTTATGGCTACACCTTC. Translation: CASSSPPGQGYGYTF.

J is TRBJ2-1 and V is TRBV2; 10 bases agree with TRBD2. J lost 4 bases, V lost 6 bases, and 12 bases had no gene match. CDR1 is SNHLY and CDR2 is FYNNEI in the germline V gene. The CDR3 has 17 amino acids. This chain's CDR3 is CASREEPGLASYNEQFF. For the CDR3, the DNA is TGTGCCAGCAGGGAGGAGCCGGGACTAGCGTCTTACAATGAGCAGTTCTTC.

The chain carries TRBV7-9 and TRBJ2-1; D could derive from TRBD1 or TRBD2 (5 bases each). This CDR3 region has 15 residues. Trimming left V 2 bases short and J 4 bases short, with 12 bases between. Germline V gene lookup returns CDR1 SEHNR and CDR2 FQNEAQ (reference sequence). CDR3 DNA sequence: TGTGCCAGCAGCTTACCCGGGACGACGTACAATGAGCAGTTCTTC. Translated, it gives CASSLPGTTYNEQFF.

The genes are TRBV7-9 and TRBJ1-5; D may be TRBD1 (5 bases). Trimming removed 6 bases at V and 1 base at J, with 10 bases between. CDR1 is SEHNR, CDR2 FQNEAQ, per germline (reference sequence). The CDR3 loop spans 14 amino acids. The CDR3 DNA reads TGTGCCAGCAGTAACGGGGCAAGCAATCAGCCCCAGCATTTT. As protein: CASSNGASNQPQHF.

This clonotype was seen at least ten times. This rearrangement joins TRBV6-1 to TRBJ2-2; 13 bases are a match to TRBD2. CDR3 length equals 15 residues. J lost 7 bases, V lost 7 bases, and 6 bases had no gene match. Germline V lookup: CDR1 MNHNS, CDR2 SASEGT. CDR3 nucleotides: TGTGCCAGCACCCGACTAGCGGGAGGAGACGGGGAGCTGTTTTTT. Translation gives CASTRLAGGDGELFF.

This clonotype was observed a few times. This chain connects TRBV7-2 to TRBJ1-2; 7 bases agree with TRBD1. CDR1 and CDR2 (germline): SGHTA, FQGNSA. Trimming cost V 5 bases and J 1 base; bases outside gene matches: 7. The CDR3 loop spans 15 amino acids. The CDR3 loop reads CASSPGQPYNYGYTF. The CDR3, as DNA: TGTGCCAGCAGCCCGGGACAGCCTTATAACTATGGCTACACCTTC.

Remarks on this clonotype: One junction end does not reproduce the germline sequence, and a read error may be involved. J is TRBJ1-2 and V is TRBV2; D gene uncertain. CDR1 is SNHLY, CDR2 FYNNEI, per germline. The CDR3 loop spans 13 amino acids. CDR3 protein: CASTEAGMGGYTF. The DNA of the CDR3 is TGTGCCAGCACTGAAGCGGGGATGGGCGGCTACACCTTC.

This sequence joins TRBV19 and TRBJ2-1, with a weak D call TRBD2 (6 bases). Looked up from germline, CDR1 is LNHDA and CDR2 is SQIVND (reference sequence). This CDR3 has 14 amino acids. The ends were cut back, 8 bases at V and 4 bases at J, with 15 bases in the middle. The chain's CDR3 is CASGGKSLYNEQFF. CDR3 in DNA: TGTGCCAGTGGGGGGAAGTCTTTGTACAATGAGCAGTTCTTC.

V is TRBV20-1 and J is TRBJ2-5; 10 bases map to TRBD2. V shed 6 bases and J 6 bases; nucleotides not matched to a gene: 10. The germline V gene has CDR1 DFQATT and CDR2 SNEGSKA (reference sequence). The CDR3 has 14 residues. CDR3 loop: CSARGMGLAKTQYF. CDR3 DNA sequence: TGCAGTGCCAGGGGCATGGGACTAGCGAAGACCCAGTACTTC.

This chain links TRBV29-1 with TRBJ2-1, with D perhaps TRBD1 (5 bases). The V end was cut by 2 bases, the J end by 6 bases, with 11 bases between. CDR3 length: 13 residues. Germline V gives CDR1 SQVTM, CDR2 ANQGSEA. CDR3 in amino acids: CSVEQGRFNEQFF. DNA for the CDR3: TGCAGCGTTGAACAGGGCCGGTTCAATGAGCAGTTCTTC.

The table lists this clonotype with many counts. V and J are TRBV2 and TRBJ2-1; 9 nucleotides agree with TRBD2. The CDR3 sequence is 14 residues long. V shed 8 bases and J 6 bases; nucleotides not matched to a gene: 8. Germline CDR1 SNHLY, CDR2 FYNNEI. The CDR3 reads CASPGSGSANEQFF. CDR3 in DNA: TGTGCCAGCCCGGGTAGCGGGAGCGCCAATGAGCAGTTCTTC. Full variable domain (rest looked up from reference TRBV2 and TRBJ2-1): EPEVTQTPSHQVTQMGQEVILRCVPISNHLYFYWYRQILGQKVEFLVSFYNNEISEKSEIFDDQFSVERPDGSNFTLKIRSTKLEDSAMYFCASPGSGSANEQFFGPGTRLTVL.

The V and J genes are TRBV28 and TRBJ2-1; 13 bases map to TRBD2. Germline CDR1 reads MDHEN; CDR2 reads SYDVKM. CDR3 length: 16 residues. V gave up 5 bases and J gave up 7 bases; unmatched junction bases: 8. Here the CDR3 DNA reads TGTGCCAGCAGTGCGCGGACTAGCGGGAGATTAAATGAGCAGTTCTTC. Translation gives CASSARTSGRLNEQFF.

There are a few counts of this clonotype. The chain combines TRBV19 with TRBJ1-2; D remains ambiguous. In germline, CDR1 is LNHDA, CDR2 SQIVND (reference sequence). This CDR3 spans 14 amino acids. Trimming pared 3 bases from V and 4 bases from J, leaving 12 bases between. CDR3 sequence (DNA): TGTGCCAGTAGTATCGGGAGGGATCCCTATGGCTACACCTTC. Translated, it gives CASSIGRDPYGYTF. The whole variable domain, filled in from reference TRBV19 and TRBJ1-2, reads DGGITQSPKYLFRKEGQNVTLSCEQNLNHDAMYWYRQDPGQGLRLIYYSQIVNDFQKGDIAEGYSVSREKKESFPLTVTSAQKNPTAFYLCASSIGRDPYGYTFGSGTRLTVV.

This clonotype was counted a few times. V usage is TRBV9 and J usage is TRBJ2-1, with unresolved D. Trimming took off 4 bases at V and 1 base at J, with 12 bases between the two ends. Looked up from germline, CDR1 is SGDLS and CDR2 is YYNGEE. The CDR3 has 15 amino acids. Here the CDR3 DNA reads TGTGCCAGCAGCATCAAGGCAAGTTCCTACAATGAGCAGTTCTTC. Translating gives CASSIKASSYNEQFF.

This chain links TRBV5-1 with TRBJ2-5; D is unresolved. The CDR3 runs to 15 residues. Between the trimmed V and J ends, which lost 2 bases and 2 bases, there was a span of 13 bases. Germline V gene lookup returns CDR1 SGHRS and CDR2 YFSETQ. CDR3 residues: CASSFVQNRQETQYF. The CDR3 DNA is TGCGCCAGCAGCTTCGTACAGAACAGACAAGAGACCCAGTACTTC.

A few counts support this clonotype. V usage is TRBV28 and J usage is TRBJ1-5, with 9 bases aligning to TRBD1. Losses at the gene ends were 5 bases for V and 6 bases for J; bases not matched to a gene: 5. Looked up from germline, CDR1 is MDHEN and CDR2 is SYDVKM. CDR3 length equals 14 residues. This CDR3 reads CASSDDRGSQPQHF. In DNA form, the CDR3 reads TGTGCCAGCAGTGACGACAGGGGGAGTCAGCCCCAGCATTTT.

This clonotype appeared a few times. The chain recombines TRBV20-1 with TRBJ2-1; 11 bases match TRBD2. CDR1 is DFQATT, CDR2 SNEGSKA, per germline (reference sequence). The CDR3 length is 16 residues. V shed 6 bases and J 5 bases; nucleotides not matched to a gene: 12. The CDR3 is CSARKQGLAANNEQFF. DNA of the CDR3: TGCAGTGCGCGGAAACAGGGACTAGCGGCGAACAATGAGCAGTTCTTC.

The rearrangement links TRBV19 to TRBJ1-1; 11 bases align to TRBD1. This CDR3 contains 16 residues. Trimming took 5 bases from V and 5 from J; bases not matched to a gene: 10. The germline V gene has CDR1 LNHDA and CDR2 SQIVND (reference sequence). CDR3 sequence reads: CASSVRTGGGRTEAFF. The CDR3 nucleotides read TGTGCCAGTAGTGTTAGGACAGGGGGCGGGAGGACTGAAGCTTTCTTT. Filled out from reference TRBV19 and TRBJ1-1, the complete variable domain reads DGGITQSPKYLFRKEGQNVTLSCEQNLNHDAMYWYRQDPGQGLRLIYYSQIVNDFQKGDIAEGYSVSREKKESFPLTVTSAQKNPTAFYLCASSVRTGGGRTEAFFGQGTRLTVV.

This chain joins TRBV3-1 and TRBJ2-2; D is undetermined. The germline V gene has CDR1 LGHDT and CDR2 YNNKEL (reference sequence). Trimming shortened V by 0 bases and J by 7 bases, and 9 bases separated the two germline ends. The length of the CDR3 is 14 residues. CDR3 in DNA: TGTGCCAGCAGCCAAGAAGGTGGGAACGGGGAGCTGTTTTTT. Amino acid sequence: CASSQEGGNGELFF.

The CDR3 region has the DNA TGCAGCCTCAGGAGCGGGAGGGGATACAATGAGCAGTTCTTC. Amino acid sequence: CSLRSGRGYNEQFF. V gene TRBV29-1 combines with J gene TRBJ2-1; 10 nucleotides line up with TRBD2. The CDR3 extends over 14 amino acids. The V segment lost 8 bases and the J segment 4 bases; nucleotides outside the gene matches: 8. CDR1 and CDR2 from the germline V gene are SQVTM and ANQGSEA.

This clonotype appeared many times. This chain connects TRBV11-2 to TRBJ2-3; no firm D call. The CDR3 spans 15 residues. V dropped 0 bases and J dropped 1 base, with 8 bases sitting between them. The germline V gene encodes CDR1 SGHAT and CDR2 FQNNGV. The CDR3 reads CASSLEGSRTDTQYF. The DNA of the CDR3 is TGTGCCAGCAGCTTAGAGGGGTCACGCACAGATACGCAGTATTTT. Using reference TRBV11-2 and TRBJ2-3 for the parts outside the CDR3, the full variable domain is EAGVAQSPRYKIIEKRQSVAFWCNPISGHATLYWYQQILGQGPKLLIQFQNNGVVDDSQLPKDRFSAERLKGVDSTLKIQPAKLEDSAVYLCASSLEGSRTDTQYFGPGTRLTVL.

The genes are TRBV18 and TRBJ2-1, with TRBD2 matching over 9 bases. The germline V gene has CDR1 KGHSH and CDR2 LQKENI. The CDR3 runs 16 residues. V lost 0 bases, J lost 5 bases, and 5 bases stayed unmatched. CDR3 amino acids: CASSPPNSGSHNEQFF. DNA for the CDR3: TGTGCCAGCTCACCACCGAATAGCGGGAGTCACAATGAGCAGTTCTTC.

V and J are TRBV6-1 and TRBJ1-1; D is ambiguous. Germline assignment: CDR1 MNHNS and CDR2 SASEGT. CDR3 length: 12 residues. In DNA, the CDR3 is TGTGTCACGCGAACGGGGAACACTGAAGCTTTCTTT. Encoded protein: CVTRTGNTEAFF.

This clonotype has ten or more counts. The CDR3 loop reads CASSQLAGGPEQYF. As DNA, the CDR3 is TGTGCCAGCAGCCAACTGGCGGGAGGGCCCGAGCAGTACTTC. The chain has TRBV3-1 and TRBJ2-7; 9 nucleotides agree with TRBD2. CDR1 LGHDT and CDR2 YNNKEL come from the germline V gene (reference sequence). With 2 bases clipped from V and 6 bases from J, the junction kept 5 bases outside the gene matches. The CDR3 loop spans 14 amino acids.

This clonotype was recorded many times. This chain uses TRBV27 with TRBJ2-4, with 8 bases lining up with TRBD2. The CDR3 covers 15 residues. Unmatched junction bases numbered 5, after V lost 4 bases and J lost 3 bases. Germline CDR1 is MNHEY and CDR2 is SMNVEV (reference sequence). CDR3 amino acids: CASSSGGVGKNIQYF. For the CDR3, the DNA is TGTGCCAGCAGTTCGGGGGGGGTTGGCAAAAACATTCAGTACTTC.

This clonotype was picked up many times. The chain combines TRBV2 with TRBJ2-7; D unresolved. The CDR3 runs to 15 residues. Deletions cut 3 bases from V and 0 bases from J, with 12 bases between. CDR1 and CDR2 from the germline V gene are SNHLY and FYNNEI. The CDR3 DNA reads TGTGCCAGCAGTGACCCGCAGGCGGCCTCCTACGAGCAGTACTTC. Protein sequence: CASSDPQAASYEQYF.

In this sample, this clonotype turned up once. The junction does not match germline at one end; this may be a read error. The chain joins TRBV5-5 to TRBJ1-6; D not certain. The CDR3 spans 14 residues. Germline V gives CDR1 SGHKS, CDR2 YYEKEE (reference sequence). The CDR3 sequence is CASSLGANNSPPHF. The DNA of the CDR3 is TGTGCCAGCAGCTTGGGGGCAAATAATTCACCCCCCCACTTT.